Listed here are 29 T cell receptor beta chains from one sample, sequenced in a study of blood T cell repertoires in COVID-19. The table came from immunoSEQ multiplex PCR; TCRdb's copy has only in-frame clones and leaves some out. The data contain about 130,000 clones, about 74% of them singletons. The source material was peripheral blood. The origin of the receptors is a man aged 55-75 years with acute or convalescent COVID-19.

J is TRBJ2-1 and V is TRBV5-6, with 9 positions matching TRBD2. The CDR3 totals 16 residues. Germline V gives CDR1 SGHDT, CDR2 YYEEEE. V trimming: 4 bases; J trimming: 7 bases; junction bases outside the gene matches: 12. The CDR3 spells CASSPAGLAGLNEQFF. CDR3 coding DNA: TGTGCCAGCAGCCCGGCGGGGCTAGCGGGATTAAATGAGCAGTTCTTC.

This chain uses TRBV24-1 with TRBJ1-5, with 9 nucleotides matching TRBD1. With V trimmed by 4 bases and J by 4 bases, 4 bases remained unmatched. This CDR3 region has 15 residues. Germline CDR1 is KGHDR and CDR2 is SFDVKD. Here the CDR3 DNA reads TGTGCCACCAGTGACGGACAGGGGAGGAATCAGCCCCAGCATTTT. Its translation: CATSDGQGRNQPQHF.

This clone was found a few times. This chain connects TRBV3-1 (or the pseudogene TRBV3-2) to TRBJ1-4; TRBD1 matches at 9 bases. The CDR3 contains 16 residues. The junction had 11 bases not matched to a gene; V was cut back by 4 bases and J by 8 bases. Germline CDR1 reads LGHDT; CDR2 reads YNNKEL (reference sequence). The CDR3 here is CASSPYYGQGSEKLFF. The CDR3 DNA is TGTGCCAGCAGCCCATACTACGGACAGGGGTCGGAAAAACTGTTTTTT.

The rearrangement links TRBV10-3 to TRBJ2-7; TRBD1 matches 9 bases. Germline CDR1 ENHRY, CDR2 SYGVKD. V shed 5 bases and J 2 bases; nucleotides not matched to a gene: 19. CDR3 length: 19 amino acids. CDR3: CAISRNEDRGISSTYEQYF. The CDR3 region has the DNA TGTGCCATCAGTAGAAATGAGGACAGGGGAATTTCTAGCACCTACGAGCAGTACTTC.

The chain is built from TRBV5-5 and TRBJ2-1, with D perhaps TRBD2 (6 bases). Germline V gene sequence: CDR1 SGHKS, CDR2 YYEKEE (reference sequence). The CDR3 has 15 amino acids. Trimming cost V 0 bases and J 6 bases, with 13 bases left between them. CDR3 in DNA: TGTGCCAGCAGCTTGGGGGACTCAGCCAGCAATGAGCAGTTCTTC. As protein: CASSLGDSASNEQFF.

The J gene is TRBJ2-7, the V gene TRBV6-5; 7 nucleotides align to TRBD1. CDR3 length: 13 amino acids. V lost 8 bases to trimming and J lost 2 bases; unmatched junction nucleotides: 6. CDR1 is MNHEY, CDR2 SVGAGI, per germline. CDR3 nucleotides: TGTGCCAGCCGGGACAGAGGTCCCTACGAGCAGTACTTC. Protein: CASRDRGPYEQYF.

The chain uses TRBV6-5 and TRBJ2-7; 7 bases fit TRBD1. The CDR3 runs 14 residues. Trimming took 8 bases from V and 1 from J; bases not matched to a gene: 8. Germline V gene lookup returns CDR1 MNHEY and CDR2 SVGAGI. The CDR3 loop is CASRPQGVSYEQYF. The CDR3 coding sequence is TGTGCCAGCCGCCCCCAGGGGGTTTCCTACGAGCAGTACTTC.

V is TRBV5-6 and J is TRBJ1-2; perhaps TRBD1 as D (6 bases). This CDR3 is 16 amino acids long. The germline V gene has CDR1 SGHDT and CDR2 YYEEEE. The V end was cut by 0 bases, the J end by 2 bases, with 14 bases between. CDR3 in amino acids: CASSLGPQGSNYGYTF. CDR3 DNA sequence: TGTGCCAGCAGCTTGGGTCCACAGGGTTCCAACTATGGCTACACCTTC.

V is TRBV4-2 and J is TRBJ2-7; D is possibly TRBD2 (6 bases). The ends were cut back, 0 bases at V and 5 bases at J, with 17 bases in the middle. Germline V gives CDR1 LGHNA, CDR2 YNFKEQ. This CDR3 is built from 16 residues. The CDR3 spells CASSQEAASEWNEQYF. The CDR3 nucleotides read TGTGCCAGCAGCCAAGAGGCGGCTAGCGAGTGGAACGAGCAGTACTTC.

The rearrangement joins TRBV21-1 to TRBJ2-4; the table's D call, TRBD2, has no DNA check behind it. TRBV21-1 corresponds to a pseudogene. This CDR3 has 15 amino acids. The CDR3 protein is CASSKMVVAKNIQYF. The CDR3 bases are TGTGCCAGCAGCAAAATGGTAGTAGCCAAAAACATTCAGTACTTC.

This clone was observed a few times. The same CDR3 also results from other DNA sequences found in this sample. The V call is TRBV24-1, the J call TRBJ1-5; D is ambiguous. The CDR3 contains 15 residues. The germline gives CDR1 KGHDR, CDR2 SFDVKD. Trimming removed 5 bases from V and 4 bases from J, with 14 bases in between. The CDR3 nucleotides are TGTGCCACCAGTGGAGGAGGGAACTCTAATCAGCCCCAGCATTTT. Its translation: CATSGGGNSNQPQHF.

The CDR3 bases are TGTGCCAGCAGCTTGGGTTGGGACAGTAACTATGGCTACACCTTC. Amino acid sequence: CASSLGWDSNYGYTF. V is TRBV5-6 and J is TRBJ1-2; the match to TRBD1 covers 7 bases. The length of the CDR3 is 15 residues. CDR1 and CDR2 (germline): SGHDT, YYEEEE. V shed 0 bases and J 1 base; nucleotides not matched to a gene: 3.

V is TRBV13 and J is TRBJ2-4, with 8 bases aligning to TRBD1. Unmatched junction bases numbered 5, after V lost 0 bases and J lost 7 bases. Per germline, CDR1 PRHDT and CDR2 FYEKMQ (reference sequence). There are 15 residues in the CDR3. This chain's CDR3 is CASSLGDRVSNIQYF. Written as DNA, the CDR3 is TGTGCCAGCAGCTTAGGGGACAGGGTTTCGAACATTCAGTACTTC. Complete variable domain (other parts from reference TRBV13 and TRBJ2-4): AAGVIQSPRHLIKEKRETATLKCYPIPRHDTVYWYQQGPGQDPQFLISFYEKMQSDKGSIPDRFSAQQFSDYHSELNMSSLELGDSALYFCASSLGDRVSNIQYFGAGTRLSVL.

The J gene is TRBJ1-5, the V gene TRBV4-1; TRBD1 might be the D (6 bases). This CDR3 has 15 residues. With 0 bases removed from V and 4 bases from J, the gap between germline ends came to 10 bases. Germline loops: CDR1 MGHRA, CDR2 YSYEKL. The CDR3 is CASSQEAGENQPQHF. The CDR3 bases are TGCGCCAGCAGCCAAGAGGCAGGGGAGAATCAGCCCCAGCATTTT.

The chain carries TRBV2 and TRBJ2-7, with 7 bases fitting TRBD2. CDR1 SNHLY and CDR2 FYNNEI come from the germline V gene. J lost 0 bases, V lost 6 bases, and 8 bases had no gene match. The CDR3 spans 15 residues. CDR3 nucleotides: TGTGCCAGCAGGGAGAGGCTAGCGGACTCCTACGAGCAGTACTTC. Its protein is CASRERLADSYEQYF.

The rearrangement links TRBV24-1 to TRBJ1-2; weak D call: TRBD1 (5 bases). CDR3 length: 13 residues. Trimming shortened V by 5 bases and J by 3 bases, and 9 bases separated the two germline ends. The V gene's germline CDR1 is KGHDR and CDR2 SFDVKD. CDR3 sequence reads: CATSAPRDYGYTF. The CDR3 DNA reads TGTGCCACCAGTGCTCCCAGGGACTATGGCTACACCTTC.

This clone was detected only a few times. The chain employs TRBV5-1 and TRBJ2-1; TRBD1 aligns across 8 bases. The J segment lost 2 bases and the V segment lost 2 bases, leaving 15 bases of the junction unmatched. Germline assignment: CDR1 SGHRS and CDR2 YFSETQ. The CDR3 spans 19 residues. Here the CDR3 reads CASSFPFSNRGRTYNEQFF. The CDR3 DNA is TGCGCCAGCAGCTTTCCCTTTAGCAACAGGGGGAGAACCTACAATGAGCAGTTCTTC. Combining the CDR3 with reference TRBV5-1 and TRBJ2-1 gives the whole variable domain KAGVTQTPRYLIKTRGQQVTLSCSPISGHRSVSWYQQTPGQGLQFLFEYFSETQRNKGNFPGRFSGRQFSNSRSEMNVSTLELGDSALYLCASSFPFSNRGRTYNEQFFGPGTRLTVL.

V gene TRBV3-1 (or the pseudogene TRBV3-2) combines with J gene TRBJ2-1, with 14 nucleotides matching TRBD2. CDR3 length: 15 residues. Trimming at V came to 7 bases and at J to 6 bases, leaving 5 bases not matched to a gene. The germline gives CDR1 LGHDT, CDR2 YNNKEL (reference sequence). The chain's CDR3 is CASIAGTSGSNEQFF. CDR3 coding DNA: TGTGCCAGCATCGCCGGGACTAGCGGGAGCAATGAGCAGTTCTTC.

The chain combines TRBV11-2 with TRBJ2-7; 10 bases agree with TRBD1. The CDR3 spans 14 residues. V was clipped by 5 bases and J by 7 bases; unmatched bases: 8. Looked up from germline, CDR1 is SGHAT and CDR2 is FQNNGV. CDR3 sequence: CASSLGQGEYEQYF. CDR3 nucleotide sequence: TGTGCCAGCAGCCTTGGACAGGGGGAATATGAGCAGTACTTC.

This sequence joins TRBV27 and TRBJ2-1; 10 bases are a match to TRBD2. Germline V gene lookup returns CDR1 MNHEY and CDR2 SMNVEV (reference sequence). The CDR3 spans 16 residues. V lost 2 bases and J lost 5; bases outside the gene matches: 6. In nucleotides, the CDR3 is TGTGCCAGCAGTTTAGGTCGGCTAGCGGGGGACAATGAGCAGTTCTTC. Translation gives CASSLGRLAGDNEQFF.

The chain combines TRBV3-1 (or the pseudogene TRBV3-2) with TRBJ1-2; 8 nucleotides line up with TRBD1. The length of the CDR3 is 14 residues. Germline V lookup: CDR1 LGHDT, CDR2 YNNKEL (reference sequence). The junction had 8 bases not matched to a gene; V was cut back by 1 base and J by 10 bases. DNA for the CDR3: TGTGCCAGCAGCCAAGGGGACAGGACCTATTCCTACACCTTC. Protein: CASSQGDRTYSYTF.

This clone was found a few times. The chain links TRBV18 to TRBJ2-1, with unresolved D. The CDR3 runs to 11 residues. Germline V CDR1 and CDR2: KGHSH, LQKENI. Trimming removed 3 bases at V and 7 bases at J, with 4 bases between. This CDR3 reads CASSPQNEQFF. The DNA for the CDR3 is TGTGCCAGCTCACCCCAGAATGAGCAGTTCTTC. The variable domain in full, completed from reference TRBV18 and TRBJ2-1, reads NAGVMQNPRHLVRRRGQEARLRCSPMKGHSHVYWYRQLPEEGLKFMVYLQKENIIDESGMPKERFSAEFPKEGPSILRIQQVVRGDSAAYFCASSPQNEQFFGPGTRLTVL.

The rearrangement links TRBV25-1 to TRBJ1-2; unclear D gene. CDR1 and CDR2 from the germline V gene are MGHDK and SYGVNS. This CDR3 region has 15 residues. With 1 base removed from V and 8 bases from J, the gap between germline ends came to 17 bases. For the CDR3, the DNA is TGTGCCAGCAGTGAATCCGGTCGAGCGGAACGGGGCTACACCTTC. Its translation: CASSESGRAERGYTF.

This clone showed up just once. The chain is built from TRBV7-9 and TRBJ2-2, with 7 positions matching TRBD2. Germline CDR1 SEHNR, CDR2 FQNEAQ (reference sequence). The CDR3 length is 14 residues. J was trimmed by 1 base and V by 6 bases; bases with no gene match: 2. CDR3 in amino acids: CASSLAVNTGELFF. The CDR3 nucleotides are TGTGCCAGCAGTCTAGCGGTGAACACCGGGGAGCTGTTTTTT. Drawing the rest from reference TRBV7-9 and TRBJ2-2, the complete variable domain is DTGVSQNPRHKITKRGQNVTFRCDPISEHNRLYWYRQTLGQGPEFLTYFQNEAQLEKSRLLSDRFSAERPKGSFSTLEIQRTEQGDSAMYLCASSLAVNTGELFFGEGSRLTVL.

This rearrangement joins TRBV19 to TRBJ2-1, with 9 nucleotides matching TRBD1. CDR1 is LNHDA, CDR2 SQIVND, per germline (reference sequence). The CDR3 consists of 16 residues. Trimming took 6 bases from V and 7 from J; bases not matched to a gene: 13. CDR3 in amino acids: CASRITGGDLENEQFF. CDR3 nucleotides: TGTGCCAGTAGGATCACAGGGGGCGACCTTGAAAATGAGCAGTTCTTC.

This sequence joins TRBV11-2 and TRBJ1-2, with 8 positions matching TRBD1. The CDR3 contains 14 residues. CDR1 SGHAT and CDR2 FQNNGV come from the germline V gene. Trimming at V came to 1 base and at J to 4 bases, leaving 2 bases not matched to a gene. Here the CDR3 reads CASSLGQGSYGYTF. In nucleotides, the CDR3 is TGTGCCAGCAGCTTAGGACAGGGGAGCTATGGCTACACCTTC.

This rearrangement joins TRBV5-1 to TRBJ2-1, with 12 bases fitting TRBD2. Trimming at V came to 4 bases and at J to 6 bases, leaving 8 bases not matched to a gene. This CDR3 is 16 amino acids long. CDR1 and CDR2 (germline): SGHRS, YFSETQ. DNA of the CDR3: TGCGCCAGCAGCCCGGATCCTAGCGGGGGGGCCAATGAGCAGTTCTTC. This gives the protein CASSPDPSGGANEQFF.

V gene TRBV24-1 combines with J gene TRBJ2-7; D is undetermined. Germline V CDR1 and CDR2: KGHDR, SFDVKD. This CDR3 contains 13 residues. The V gene lost 4 bases and the J gene lost 2 bases, with 8 bases spanning the gap. This chain's CDR3 is CATSDQEAYEQYF. For the CDR3, the DNA is TGTGCCACCAGTGACCAAGAGGCCTACGAGCAGTACTTC.

The count of this clone is one. The chain joins TRBV27 to TRBJ2-7; a possible D gene is TRBD2 (7 bases). V was pared by 2 bases and J by 0 bases, with 17 bases between. The CDR3 contains 17 residues. CDR1 is MNHEY and CDR2 is SMNVEV in the germline V gene (reference sequence). The CDR3 loop reads CASSLNGRGLYSYEQYF. CDR3 coding DNA: TGTGCCAGCAGTTTAAATGGGCGGGGGCTATACTCCTACGAGCAGTACTTC.